The 28 T cell receptor beta chains below were found in one sample sequenced in a study of shared clonotypes between healthy human individuals. Some clones are missing from TCRdb's copy, which holds only in-frame ones; the method was immunoSEQ multiplex PCR. Of about 2.3 million clones detected, approximately 93% appear once; the ten largest clones hold under 0.45%. Sequencing was performed on naive CD4+ T cells from PBMCs. The sample's subset: CD45RA+ positively selected. The receptors derive from a man in his late teens or twenties in good health. Some clones in this sample may be carry-over from other donors' samples.

The V gene is TRBV5-4, the J gene TRBJ2-3; 10 bases agree with TRBD1. J was trimmed by 1 base and V by 4 bases; bases with no gene match: 3. The CDR3 is made up of 15 amino acids. The V gene's germline CDR1 is SGHNT and CDR2 YYREEE (reference sequence). The CDR3 protein is CASSDRGPGTDTQYF. CDR3 in DNA: TGTGCCAGCAGCGACAGGGGGCCCGGCACAGATACGCAGTATTTT. Complete variable domain (other parts from reference TRBV5-4 and TRBJ2-3): ETGVTQSPTHLIKTRGQQVTLRCSSQSGHNTVSWYQQALGQGPQFIFQYYREEENGRGNFPPRFSGLQFPNYSSELNVNALELDDSALYLCASSDRGPGTDTQYFGPGTRLTVL.

The V call is TRBV7-8, the J call TRBJ1-2; possibly TRBD1 for D (5 bases). Trimming removed 6 bases at V and 2 bases at J, with 19 bases between. The CDR3 is 16 residues long. Per germline, CDR1 SGHVS and CDR2 FQNEAQ. CDR3 in DNA: TGTGCCAGCAGGCAGGACGGCGGGACGTTGAACTATGGCTACACCTTC. Translation: CASRQDGGTLNYGYTF.

The V call is TRBV28, the J call TRBJ1-2, with no clear D. There are 15 residues in the CDR3. The V end lost 2 bases, the J end lost 6 bases, and 16 bases lay between the germline ends. Germline V lookup: CDR1 MDHEN, CDR2 SYDVKM. CDR3 in DNA: TGTGCCAGCAGTTTAGCCCAGGCGGGCGGAAATGGCTACACCTTC. Encoded protein: CASSLAQAGGNGYTF.

The genes are TRBV6-1 and TRBJ2-3, with D tentatively TRBD1 or TRBD2 (6 bases each). Per the germline V gene, CDR1 is MNHNS and CDR2 is SASEGT. CDR3 size: 15 residues. Between the trimmed V and J ends, which lost 1 base and 6 bases, there was a span of 14 bases. This CDR3 is CASSEVQTRGDTQYF. The CDR3 nucleotides are TGTGCCAGCAGTGAAGTTCAGACTAGGGGGGATACGCAGTATTTT.

This chain connects TRBV4-1 to TRBJ2-3; D may be TRBD1 (6 bases). The CDR3 sequence is 14 residues long. The germline V gene encodes CDR1 MGHRA and CDR2 YSYEKL. V was trimmed by 1 base and J by 3 bases, leaving 8 bases between them. The CDR3 DNA is TGCGCCAGCAGCCAAGGGACAGTTACAGATACGCAGTATTTT. Translation gives CASSQGTVTDTQYF.

In the case of this clone: This same CDR3 is encoded by further DNA sequences in the sample. The chain carries TRBV5-1 and TRBJ2-7; unclear D gene. The germline V and J ends were trimmed by 0 bases and 2 bases, with 9 bases remaining between them. The V gene's germline CDR1 is SGHRS and CDR2 YFSETQ. The CDR3 is 14 residues long. CDR3 DNA: TGCGCCAGCAGCTTGGACCCAGCCACCTACGAGCAGTACTTC. Translation: CASSLDPATYEQYF.

CDR3 DNA sequence: TGTGCCACCAGCAGCCCAAGAGCCTCTGGGGCCAACGTCCTGACTTTC. Translation gives CATSSPRASGANVLTF. The chain links TRBV15 to TRBJ2-6; D ambiguous. V lost 3 bases, J lost 0 bases, and 9 bases lay in between. The CDR3 is 16 amino acids. From germline, CDR1 is LNHNV and CDR2 YYDKDF (reference sequence). The variable domain in full, with the rest retrieved from reference TRBV15 and TRBJ2-6, is DAMVIQNPRYQVTQFGKPVTLSCSQTLNHNVMYWYQQKSSQAPKLLFHYYDKDFNNEADTPDNFQSRRPNTSFCFLDIRSPGLGDTAMYLCATSSPRASGANVLTFGAGSRLTVL.

This clone has a single count. The genes are TRBV5-8 and TRBJ2-1; 7 bases are shared with TRBD2. From germline, CDR1 is SGHTS and CDR2 YDEGEE. V shed 3 bases, J shed 4 bases, and the junction held 7 bases outside the gene matches. The length of the CDR3 is 15 residues. The CDR3 region is CASSWQGLQYNEQFF. The CDR3 nucleotides are TGTGCCAGCAGCTGGCAGGGACTACAATACAATGAGCAGTTCTTC. Full variable domain (remainder filled in from reference TRBV5-8 and TRBJ2-1): EAGVTQSPTHLIKTRGQQATLRCSPISGHTSVYWYQQALGLGLQFLLWYDEGEERNRGNFPPRFSGRQFPNYSSELNVNALELEDSALYLCASSWQGLQYNEQFFGPGTRLTVL.

This chain links TRBV2 with TRBJ1-1; D gene ambiguous. Trimming pared 8 bases from V and 0 bases from J, leaving 10 bases between. The CDR3 covers 13 residues. Looked up from germline, CDR1 is SNHLY and CDR2 is FYNNEI. For the CDR3, the DNA is TGTGCCAGCCAGAAGGAGATGAACACTGAAGCTTTCTTT. This sequence encodes CASQKEMNTEAFF.

The V gene is TRBV19, the J gene TRBJ1-5; D not certain. The CDR3 runs 13 residues. Germline CDR1 LNHDA, CDR2 SQIVND (reference sequence). Trimming stripped 8 bases from V and 3 bases from J, with 11 bases between. This CDR3 reads CASSGQLNQPQHF. DNA for the CDR3: TGTGCCAGTTCCGGGCAGCTCAATCAGCCCCAGCATTTT.

The V gene is TRBV7-8, the J gene TRBJ2-1; D remains ambiguous. The CDR3 has 13 amino acids. Germline CDR1 and CDR2: SGHVS and FQNEAQ. Trimming stripped 6 bases from V and 5 bases from J, with 11 bases between. The CDR3 reads CASRAGRHNEQFF. The CDR3 region has the DNA TGTGCCAGCAGAGCCGGGCGCCACAATGAGCAGTTCTTC.

CDR3 coding DNA: TGTGCCAGCAGCGAACAGGGGGCTAGGGCTTTCTTT. Translated: CASSEQGARAFF. This chain links TRBV9 with TRBJ1-1; the match to TRBD1 covers 9 bases. CDR1 and CDR2 (germline): SGDLS, YYNGEE. The CDR3 runs to 12 residues. V shed 3 bases, J shed 11 bases, and the junction held 5 bases outside the gene matches.

The chain recombines TRBV2 with TRBJ1-1; TRBD1 aligns across 7 bases. CDR1 and CDR2 from the germline V gene are SNHLY and FYNNEI. CDR3 length equals 14 residues. The V gene end was trimmed by 5 bases and the J gene end by 2 bases; junction bases not matched to a gene: 5. The CDR3 loop reads CASSRRDRNTEAFF. In DNA, the CDR3 is TGTGCCAGCAGTAGGAGGGACAGAAACACTGAAGCTTTCTTT.

The V call is TRBV9, the J call TRBJ1-2; D possibly corresponds to TRBD1 (6 bases). Germline CDR1 is SGDLS and CDR2 is YYNGEE. The CDR3 is 16 residues long. The V gene lost 0 bases and the J gene lost 0 bases, with 12 bases spanning the gap. The CDR3 region is CASSVGWDIANYGYTF. The CDR3 DNA is TGTGCCAGCAGCGTAGGGTGGGACATCGCTAACTATGGCTACACCTTC.

The V and J genes are TRBV28 and TRBJ1-2; 7 bases are shared with TRBD1. The germline V gene encodes CDR1 MDHEN and CDR2 SYDVKM. V shed 7 bases, J shed 0 bases, and the junction held 5 bases outside the gene matches. The CDR3 has 14 residues. Written as DNA, the CDR3 is TGTGCCAGCACCCTGGGACAGACTAACTATGGCTACACCTTC. This sequence encodes CASTLGQTNYGYTF.

The chain combines TRBV4-1 with TRBJ2-7, with TRBD2 as a possible D gene (5 bases). The CDR3 has 15 amino acids. V dropped 4 bases and J dropped 3 bases, with 16 bases sitting between them. Looked up from germline, CDR1 is MGHRA and CDR2 is YSYEKL. The CDR3 loop reads CASSPAGRQFYEQYF. The CDR3 bases are TGCGCCAGCAGCCCGGCGGGCAGGCAGTTCTACGAGCAGTACTTC.

The chain uses TRBV19 and TRBJ2-2, with D possibly matching TRBD1 (5 bases). CDR3 length equals 15 residues. Germline V CDR1 and CDR2: LNHDA, SQIVND (reference sequence). V gave up 4 bases and J gave up 0 bases, with 9 bases separating them. The CDR3 sequence: CASSRGLANTGELFF. As DNA, the CDR3 is TGTGCCAGTAGTAGGGGCCTAGCGAACACCGGGGAGCTGTTTTTT.

V and J are TRBV5-5 and TRBJ1-2; TRBD1 matches 12 bases. CDR1 and CDR2 (germline): SGHKS, YYEKEE (reference sequence). This CDR3 region has 15 residues. V shed 0 bases, J shed 7 bases, and the junction held 4 bases outside the gene matches. This CDR3 reads CASSLAGQGAFGYTF. In DNA form, the CDR3 reads TGTGCCAGCAGCTTGGCGGGACAGGGGGCTTTTGGCTACACCTTC.

The chain couples TRBV6-5 to TRBJ1-2; 7 bases fit TRBD1. Germline loops: CDR1 MNHEY, CDR2 SVGAGI. The trim removed 5 bases at V and 8 bases at J, leaving 11 bases unmatched. The CDR3 totals 14 residues. For the CDR3, the DNA is TGTGCCAGCAGTCGCCGACAGGGTTTAAAAGGCTACACCTTC. This encodes CASSRRQGLKGYTF.

This chain uses TRBV7-8 with TRBJ2-3; D may be TRBD2 (8 bases). Trimming stripped 5 bases from V and 7 bases from J, with 19 bases between. CDR3 length: 15 amino acids. Germline lookup yields CDR1 SGHVS and CDR2 FQNEAQ. The CDR3 loop reads CASSPGGTAGNTQYF. The CDR3 nucleotides are TGTGCCAGCAGCCCGGGAGGGACAGCGGGCAATACGCAGTATTTT.

The gene calls are TRBV27 and TRBJ2-5; 7 nucleotides line up with TRBD1. Germline lookup yields CDR1 MNHEY and CDR2 SMNVEV (reference sequence). Germline trimming cut 1 base from V and 5 bases from J; bases unmatched to any gene: 10. The CDR3 covers 16 residues. This CDR3 is CASSLLRDSPEETQYF. The CDR3 coding sequence is TGTGCCAGCAGTTTATTACGGGACAGCCCTGAGGAGACCCAGTACTTC.

V is TRBV5-4 and J is TRBJ2-6, with unresolved D. V shed 4 bases and J shed 0 bases, with 14 bases lying between them. This CDR3 is built from 17 residues. Germline lookup yields CDR1 SGHNT and CDR2 YYREEE (reference sequence). The CDR3 DNA sequence: TGTGCCAGCAGCCCGAAATTGGGGAACTCTGGGGCCAACGTCCTGACTTTC. Translating it yields CASSPKLGNSGANVLTF.

The chain is built from TRBV5-4 and TRBJ2-4; 10 bases fit TRBD2. The CDR3 covers 13 residues. J gave up 9 bases and V 0 bases, and 0 bases lay outside the gene matches. CDR1 is SGHNT and CDR2 is YYREEE in the germline V gene (reference sequence). CDR3 in amino acids: CASSLASGGIQYF. CDR3 coding DNA: TGTGCCAGCAGCTTGGCTAGCGGGGGCATTCAGTACTTC.

CDR3 residues: CASSAPSGTETQYF. In DNA form, the CDR3 reads TGTGCCAGTAGTGCCCCTAGCGGGACGGAGACCCAGTACTTC. This sequence joins TRBV19 and TRBJ2-5; 9 bases map to TRBD2. This CDR3 comprises 14 residues. Losses at the gene ends were 5 bases for V and 5 bases for J; bases not matched to a gene: 6. The germline V gene has CDR1 LNHDA and CDR2 SQIVND (reference sequence).

This chain connects TRBV7-2 to TRBJ1-5, with D unclear. The CDR3 consists of 15 residues. Looked up from germline, CDR1 is SGHTA and CDR2 is FQGNSA. Trimming took off 3 bases at V and 0 bases at J, with 9 bases between the two ends. The CDR3 is CASSLDGYSNQPQHF. CDR3 sequence (DNA): TGTGCCAGCAGCTTGGACGGATATAGCAATCAGCCCCAGCATTTT.

Notes on this clone: Different DNA sequences within this sample yield the same CDR3. The gene calls are TRBV7-2 and TRBJ1-1, with 7 bases lining up with TRBD1. V trimming: 3 bases; J trimming: 4 bases; junction bases outside the gene matches: 5. CDR1 and CDR2 from the germline V gene are SGHTA and FQGNSA. The CDR3 runs 14 residues. The DNA of the CDR3 is TGTGCCAGCAGCTTTCGGACAGGCAGCACTGAAGCTTTCTTT. Translation gives CASSFRTGSTEAFF.

The chain recombines TRBV9 with TRBJ1-3; no clear D gene. CDR1 is SGDLS, CDR2 YYNGEE, per germline. The germline V and J ends were trimmed by 0 bases and 4 bases, with 11 bases remaining between them. CDR3 size: 15 residues. CDR3 amino acids: CASSVGGSVGNTIYF. In DNA, the CDR3 is TGTGCCAGCAGCGTAGGTGGGTCCGTCGGAAACACCATATATTTT.

The V and J genes are TRBV6-5 and TRBJ1-1; no clear D gene. This CDR3 is 15 amino acids long. V lost 6 bases, J lost 0 bases, and 14 bases lay in between. Germline V CDR1 and CDR2: MNHEY, SVGAGI. The CDR3, as DNA: TGTGCCAGCAGGATTTCTGAGGGAGTGAACACTGAAGCTTTCTTT. Translation gives CASRISEGVNTEAFF.